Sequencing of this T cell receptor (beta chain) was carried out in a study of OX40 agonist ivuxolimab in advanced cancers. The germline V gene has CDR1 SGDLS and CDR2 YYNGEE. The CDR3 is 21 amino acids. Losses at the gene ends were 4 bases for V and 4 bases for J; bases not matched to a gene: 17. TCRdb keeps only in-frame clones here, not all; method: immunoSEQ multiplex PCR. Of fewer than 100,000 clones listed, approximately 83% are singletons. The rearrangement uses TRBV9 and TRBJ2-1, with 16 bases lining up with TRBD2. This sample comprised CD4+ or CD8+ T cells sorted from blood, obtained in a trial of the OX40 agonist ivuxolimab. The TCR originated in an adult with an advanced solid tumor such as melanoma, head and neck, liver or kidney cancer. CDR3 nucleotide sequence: TGTGCCAGCAGCTCCCAGCCGGGACTAGCGGGGGGGCCGTTCCCGTACAATGAGCAGTTCTTC. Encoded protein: CASSSQPGLAGGPFPYNEQFF.